What follows are 18 T cell receptor beta chains derived from one specimen sequenced in a study of early T cells in non-severe SARS-CoV-2 infection. One entry per CDR3 protein, called by TCRdb with MiXCR from the 5' RACE reads. The sample has about 64,000 distinct CDR3 sequences, more than 15% seen once. Sequencing was performed on whole blood, taken at baseline. Source of these receptors: an adult who was a healthcare worker with PCR-confirmed SARS-CoV-2 infection or an uninfected control (not recorded which).

With respect to this clonotype: A much larger clone is a single base away; this may be a read error. This chain joins TRBV18 and TRBJ2-7; D possibly corresponds to TRBD1 (6 bases). Germline CDR1 and CDR2: KGHSH and LQKENI. V was pared by 6 bases and J by 6 bases, with 12 bases between. This CDR3 contains 12 residues. The CDR3 here is CASSGQNFEQYF. The CDR3 region has the DNA TGTGCCAGCTCCGGACAGAACTTCGAGCAGTACTTC.

V usage is TRBV29-1 and J usage is TRBJ1-1; D is undetermined. The CDR3 length is 12 residues. Germline CDR1 is SQVTM and CDR2 is ANQGSEA. V gave up 4 bases and J gave up 4 bases, with 10 bases separating them. The CDR3 DNA reads TGCAGCGTTGTTTGGGAAGGCACTGAAGCTTTCTTT. Protein: CSVVWEGTEAFF.

This clonotype was seen at least ten times. The chain uses TRBV7-2 and TRBJ2-5, with TRBD2 as a possible D gene (6 bases). Germline V gene lookup returns CDR1 SGHTA and CDR2 FQGNSA. The CDR3 is 14 residues long. Trimming took 5 bases from V and 4 from J, leaving 14 bases between them. The CDR3 coding sequence is TGTGCCAGCAGCCGTGGGGGACTGTTAGAGACCCAGTACTTC. It specifies CASSRGGLLETQYF. Filled out from reference TRBV7-2 and TRBJ2-5, the complete variable domain reads GAGVSQSPSNKVTEKGKDVELRCDPISGHTALYWYRQSLGQGLEFLIYFQGNSAPDKSGLPSDRFSAERTGGSVSTLTIQRTQQEDSAVYLCASSRGGLLETQYFGPGTRLLVL.

The chain joins TRBV20-1 to TRBJ2-7; D remains unclear. The CDR3 runs to 12 residues. Germline CDR1 and CDR2: DFQATT and SNEGSKA (reference sequence). V was pared by 6 bases and J by 3 bases, with 12 bases between. CDR3 sequence (DNA): TGCAGTGCCCAGAACCCTGACTACGAGCAGTACTTC. This codes for CSAQNPDYEQYF.

In its sample, this clonotype was seen a few times. The chain uses TRBV7-2 and TRBJ2-3, with 10 nucleotides matching TRBD2. The germline CDR1 and CDR2 sequences are SGHTA and FQGNSA. The trim removed 2 bases at V and 5 bases at J, leaving 1 base unmatched. This CDR3 has 14 amino acids. CDR3 nucleotide sequence: TGTGCCAGCAGCTTAAGCGGGGGGGAAGATACGCAGTATTTT. Its protein product is CASSLSGGEDTQYF.

This clonotype was recorded a few times. The chain links TRBV4-3 to TRBJ2-2; TRBD1 aligns across 7 bases. Germline V gene lookup returns CDR1 LGHNA and CDR2 YSLEER. V was clipped by 6 bases and J by 1 base; unmatched bases: 11. The length of the CDR3 is 17 residues. DNA for the CDR3: TGCGCCAGCAGTTTTCGGACAGGCTCGGGGAACACCGGGGAGCTGTTTTTT. Translating it yields CASSFRTGSGNTGELFF.

This clonotype was detected only a few times. The chain links TRBV9 to TRBJ2-7, with 10 bases matching TRBD1. The V and J ends lost 0 bases and 2 bases, in that order; junction bases with no gene match: 2. Germline V CDR1 and CDR2: SGDLS, YYNGEE. The CDR3 extends over 15 amino acids. The chain's CDR3 is CASSVAGQGAYEQYF. DNA for the CDR3: TGTGCCAGCAGCGTAGCTGGACAGGGGGCCTACGAGCAGTACTTC. The full variable domain, in which reference TRBV9 and TRBJ2-7 provide the parts outside the CDR3, is DSGVTQTPKHLITATGQRVTLRCSPRSGDLSVYWYQQSLDQGLQFLIQYYNGEERAKGNILERFSAQQFPDLHSELNLSSLELGDSALYFCASSVAGQGAYEQYFGPGTRLTVT.

The V and J genes are TRBV12-3 or TRBV12-4 and TRBJ1-1; possibly TRBD1 for D (6 bases). This CDR3 is 13 amino acids long. Trimming removed 7 bases from V and 5 bases from J, with 14 bases in between. The DNA for the CDR3 is TGTGCCAGCAAGGGGGTTCGGGTTACTGAAGCTTTCTTT. This translates into CASKGVRVTEAFF.

This clonotype was found many times. V gene TRBV29-1 combines with J gene TRBJ1-1; the D is unclear. V gave up 0 bases and J gave up 2 bases, with 7 bases separating them. The CDR3 is made up of 13 amino acids. CDR1 SQVTM and CDR2 ANQGSEA come from the germline V gene. The CDR3 nucleotides are TGCAGCGTTGAAGAACAGAGAAACACTGAAGCTTTCTTT. Protein: CSVEEQRNTEAFF.

This clonotype was seen a few times. The chain carries TRBV2 and TRBJ2-4, with TRBD1 as a possible D gene (5 bases). Trimming left V 6 bases short and J 7 bases short, with 25 bases between. Looked up from germline, CDR1 is SNHLY and CDR2 is FYNNEI. The CDR3 spans 17 residues. CDR3 nucleotide sequence: TGTGCCAGCAGCCCGCGCAGGGCCCGCGGACGTGGGAACATTCAGTACTTC. It is translated as CASSPRRARGRGNIQYF.

J is TRBJ1-4 and V is TRBV5-6; no firm D call. Germline V gives CDR1 SGHDT, CDR2 YYEEEE. The CDR3 loop spans 15 amino acids. V lost 0 bases and J 0 bases, leaving 6 bases between the germline ends. DNA of the CDR3: TGTGCCAGCAGCTTGGGATCCACAACTAATGAAAAACTGTTTTTT. Protein: CASSLGSTTNEKLFF.

This clonotype appeared many times. The chain uses TRBV5-4 and TRBJ1-2, with D possibly matching TRBD1 (5 bases). The length of the CDR3 is 14 residues. Germline V gene sequence: CDR1 SGHNT, CDR2 YYREEE (reference sequence). Trimming took off 1 base at V and 6 bases at J, with 13 bases between the two ends. CDR3 DNA: TGTGCCAGCAGCTTGAAACAGGCGGCACATGGCTACACCTTC. This codes for CASSLKQAAHGYTF. The full variable domain, rest sourced from reference TRBV5-4 and TRBJ1-2, is ETGVTQSPTHLIKTRGQQVTLRCSSQSGHNTVSWYQQALGQGPQFIFQYYREEENGRGNFPPRFSGLQFPNYSSELNVNALELDDSALYLCASSLKQAAHGYTFGSGTRLTVV.

This chain joins TRBV2 and TRBJ1-5, with D unclear. The germline V gene encodes CDR1 SNHLY and CDR2 FYNNEI. V lost 6 bases and J lost 0, with 12 bases in between. The length of the CDR3 is 15 residues. DNA of the CDR3: TGTGCCAGCAGGGCAGAGGGAGTTAGCAATCAGCCCCAGCATTTT. Protein sequence: CASRAEGVSNQPQHF. Based on the CDR3 plus reference TRBV2 and TRBJ1-5, the full variable domain is EPEVTQTPSHQVTQMGQEVILRCVPISNHLYFYWYRQILGQKVEFLVSFYNNEISEKSEIFDDQFSVERPDGSNFTLKIRSTKLEDSAMYFCASRAEGVSNQPQHFGDGTRLSIL.

This clonotype was counted a few times. This chain uses TRBV7-9 with TRBJ1-3; D unclear. Germline V gene lookup returns CDR1 SEHNR and CDR2 FQNEAQ (reference sequence). The CDR3 covers 14 residues. With 5 bases removed from V and 0 bases from J, the gap between germline ends came to 8 bases. Here the CDR3 reads CASSLAGSGNTIYF. The CDR3 coding sequence is TGTGCCAGCAGCCTGGCCGGCTCTGGAAACACCATATATTTT.

The table lists this clonotype with a few counts. The chain employs TRBV6-1 and TRBJ1-6; 10 bases line up with TRBD1. The CDR3 has 15 residues. Trimming cost V 1 base and J 6 bases; bases outside gene matches: 0. Per the germline V gene, CDR1 is MNHNS and CDR2 is SASEGT. The CDR3 is CASSEGDRGNSPLHF. The CDR3 nucleotides read TGTGCCAGCAGTGAAGGGGACAGGGGTAATTCACCCCTCCACTTT.

This clonotype was detected a few times. This chain links TRBV12-3 or TRBV12-4 with TRBJ2-4, with 7 bases identical to TRBD1. V gave up 8 bases and J gave up 7 bases; unmatched junction bases: 5. This CDR3 contains 12 residues. The CDR3 DNA is TGTGCCAGCGGGGGACAGAGGAACATTCAGTACTTC. Protein sequence: CASGGQRNIQYF.

In this sample, this clonotype turned up a few times. V and J are TRBV21-1 and TRBJ2-5; TRBD2, as called in the table, went unchecked against the DNA. TRBV21-1 is marked as a pseudogene. The length of the CDR3 is 11 residues. CDR3 residues: CASPSEETQYF. CDR3 DNA: TGTGCCAGCCCTAGCGAAGAGACCCAGTACTTC.

This clonotype was counted a few times. The chain carries TRBV10-3 and TRBJ2-1; D is unclear. Germline CDR1 and CDR2: ENHRY and SYGVKD. V lost 3 bases and J lost 5, with 14 bases in between. The CDR3 contains 15 residues. The CDR3 region is CAISESAGTNNEQFF. The CDR3 DNA is TGTGCCATCAGTGAATCGGCCGGTACGAACAATGAGCAGTTCTTC.